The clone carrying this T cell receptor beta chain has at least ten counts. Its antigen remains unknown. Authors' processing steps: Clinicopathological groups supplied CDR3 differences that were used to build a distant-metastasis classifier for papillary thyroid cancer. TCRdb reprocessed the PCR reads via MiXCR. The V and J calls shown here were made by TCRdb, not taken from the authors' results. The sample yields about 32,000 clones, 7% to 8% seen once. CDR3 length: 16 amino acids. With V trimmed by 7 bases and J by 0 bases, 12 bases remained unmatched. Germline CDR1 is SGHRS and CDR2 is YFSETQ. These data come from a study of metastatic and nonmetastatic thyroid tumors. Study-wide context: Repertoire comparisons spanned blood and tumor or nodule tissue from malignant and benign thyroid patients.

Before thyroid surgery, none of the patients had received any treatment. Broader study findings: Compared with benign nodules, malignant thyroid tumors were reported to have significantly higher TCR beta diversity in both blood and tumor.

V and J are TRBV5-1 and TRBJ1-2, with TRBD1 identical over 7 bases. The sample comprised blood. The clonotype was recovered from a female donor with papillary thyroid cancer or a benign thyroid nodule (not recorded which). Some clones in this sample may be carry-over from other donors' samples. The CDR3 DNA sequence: TGCGCCAGCTCCCAGGGGGGGACGGTGACTAACTATGGCTACACCTTC. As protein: CASSQGGTVTNYGYTF.